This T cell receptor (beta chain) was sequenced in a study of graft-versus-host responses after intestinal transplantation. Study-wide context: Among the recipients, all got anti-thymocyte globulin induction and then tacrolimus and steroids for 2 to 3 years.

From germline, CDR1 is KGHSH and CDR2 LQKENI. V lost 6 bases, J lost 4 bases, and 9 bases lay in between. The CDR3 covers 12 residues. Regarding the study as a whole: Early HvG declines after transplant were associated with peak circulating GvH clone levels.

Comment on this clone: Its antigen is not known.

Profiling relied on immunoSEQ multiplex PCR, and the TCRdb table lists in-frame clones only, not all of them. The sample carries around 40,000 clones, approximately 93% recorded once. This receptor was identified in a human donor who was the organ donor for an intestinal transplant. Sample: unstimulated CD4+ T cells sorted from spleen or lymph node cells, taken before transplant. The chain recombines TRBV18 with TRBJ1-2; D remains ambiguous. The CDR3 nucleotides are TGTGCCAGCTCCCCCTTAGTCTATGGCTACACCTTC. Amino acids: CASSPLVYGYTF.